What follows are 27 T cell receptor beta chains derived from one specimen sequenced in a study of vaccination and CD4 T cells after COVID-19 (dated by TCRdb to 2021 to 2024). The library was prepared using PCR. Sequencing instrument: Illumina iSeq 100. TCR sequencing of DNA from cultured CD4+ T cells used the Oncomine TCR Beta short-read assay at the Johns Hopkins FTIC core. TCRdb handled the public reads itself, with Q25 trimming in fastp and clone calling in MiXCR, and kept productive beta chains. Each record represents a unique CDR3 protein, reported with the most common genes and DNA among its rows. This sample is represented by roughly 20,000 distinct CDR3 sequences; over 45% of them were singletons. Roughly 9% of the sample is held by the ten biggest clonotypes. These receptors have no known antigen. The treatment or condition label, as the study defines it: 10-day PBMC culture with coronavirus spike peptide pools or control peptides (ViraFEST assay).

The source material was CD4+ T cells from blood, cultured in vitro. The receptors were gathered from a human donor who had recovered from COVID-19.

The rearrangement links TRBV20-1 to TRBJ2-5, with TRBD2 as a possible D gene (5 bases). The CDR3 totals 14 residues. V was trimmed by 0 bases and J by 7 bases, leaving 15 bases between them. Germline V lookup: CDR1 DFQATT, CDR2 SNEGSKA (reference sequence). CDR3 in DNA: TGCAGTGCTAGAGATTGGACCCCCAGCGGGACCCAGTACTTC. Protein sequence: CSARDWTPSGTQYF.

V and J are TRBV21-1 and TRBJ1-1; no DNA check was done on the table's D call, TRBD1. TRBV21-1 is recorded as a pseudogene. This CDR3 region has 15 residues. CDR3 amino acids: CASSSLQGADTEAFF. The DNA of the CDR3 is TGTGCCAGCAGTTCACTACAGGGGGCGGACACTGAAGCTTTCTTT.

V and J are TRBV7-9 and TRBJ1-4; TRBD1 aligns across 8 bases. The V gene's germline CDR1 is SEHNR and CDR2 FQNEAQ (reference sequence). V dropped 4 bases and J dropped 5; count of bases not matched to a gene: 6. The CDR3 is 15 residues long. The CDR3 region is CASSSQGAGNEKLFF. The DNA for the CDR3 is TGTGCCAGCAGCTCTCAGGGGGCAGGGAATGAAAAACTGTTTTTT. Complete variable domain (other parts from reference TRBV7-9 and TRBJ1-4): DTGVSQNPRHKITKRGQNVTFRCDPISEHNRLYWYRQTLGQGPEFLTYFQNEAQLEKSRLLSDRFSAERPKGSFSTLEIQRTEQGDSAMYLCASSSQGAGNEKLFFGSGTQLSVL.

This sequence joins TRBV6-5 and TRBJ1-5; D gene ambiguous. V gave up 4 bases and J gave up 0 bases, with 4 bases separating them. CDR3 size: 13 residues. The germline V gene has CDR1 MNHEY and CDR2 SVGAGI. CDR3 DNA: TGTGCCAGCAGTTTTCGTAGCAATCAGCCCCAGCATTTT. It is translated as CASSFRSNQPQHF.

The table lists this clonotype with a few counts. The V gene is TRBV29-1, the J gene TRBJ2-3, with D unclear. Deletions cut 8 bases from V and 0 bases from J, with 9 bases between. The CDR3 runs 12 residues. The germline CDR1 and CDR2 sequences are SQVTM and ANQGSEA. The CDR3 nucleotides read TGCAGCTTTCAGGTTAGCACAGATACGCAGTATTTT. Its translation is CSFQVSTDTQYF.

CDR3 amino acids: CASSSSLAGEGEQYF. DNA for the CDR3: TGCGCCAGCAGCTCCTCGCTAGCGGGAGAAGGCGAGCAGTACTTC. This chain links TRBV5-1 with TRBJ2-7; 10 nucleotides agree with TRBD2. The CDR3 runs 15 residues. V lost 3 bases to trimming and J lost 6 bases; unmatched junction nucleotides: 9. From germline, CDR1 is SGHRS and CDR2 YFSETQ.

This chain connects TRBV20-1 to TRBJ1-2, with TRBD1 matching over 7 bases. The length of the CDR3 is 12 residues. Germline loops: CDR1 DFQATT, CDR2 SNEGSKA (reference sequence). J was trimmed by 0 bases and V by 8 bases; bases with no gene match: 3. CDR3 protein: CSPGGTNYGYTF. The CDR3 DNA follows: TGCAGTCCAGGGGGAACTAACTATGGCTACACCTTC.

V is TRBV7-9 and J is TRBJ1-3, with D possibly TRBD1 on 6 matching bases. Germline V gene sequence: CDR1 SEHNR, CDR2 FQNEAQ (reference sequence). Deletions cut 4 bases from V and 1 base from J, with 8 bases between. The CDR3 totals 14 residues. The CDR3 spells CASSYTGSGNTIYF. The CDR3 DNA follows: TGTGCCAGCAGCTATACAGGGTCTGGAAACACCATATATTTT.

J is TRBJ2-3 and V is TRBV20-1, with no clear D. The CDR3 contains 12 residues. V shed 3 bases and J shed 6 bases, with 10 bases lying between them. Germline V gene lookup returns CDR1 DFQATT and CDR2 SNEGSKA (reference sequence). The CDR3 spells CSASVVRDTQYF. CDR3 DNA sequence: TGCAGTGCTAGTGTGGTCCGCGATACGCAGTATTTT.

The chain is built from TRBV19 and TRBJ2-7, with 7 bases matching TRBD2. Germline lookup yields CDR1 LNHDA and CDR2 SQIVND (reference sequence). V gave up 3 bases and J gave up 1 base; unmatched junction bases: 12. The CDR3 spans 17 residues. The CDR3 nucleotides are TGTGCCAGTAGTATGGCCCCAACTAGCGTTGGATCCTACGAGCAGTACTTC. Protein sequence: CASSMAPTSVGSYEQYF.

V usage is TRBV2 and J usage is TRBJ2-2; TRBD1 aligns across 7 bases. CDR1 and CDR2 (germline): SNHLY, FYNNEI. V dropped 6 bases and J dropped 8; count of bases not matched to a gene: 12. The CDR3 runs 15 residues. CDR3 nucleotide sequence: TGTGCCAGCAGCTTTTACCGGGACAGCGCGGGGGAGCTGTTTTTT. It yields the protein CASSFYRDSAGELFF.

The CDR3 loop reads CASSSTQLAGTQYF. The DNA for the CDR3 is TGTGCCAGCAGCTCCACTCAATTAGCGGGAACGCAGTATTTT. V and J are TRBV7-2 and TRBJ2-3; 8 bases are shared with TRBD2. The CDR3 spans 14 residues. After removal of 4 bases from V and 9 bases from J, the junction contained 9 bases not matched to a gene. The germline gives CDR1 SGHTA, CDR2 FQGNSA. Using reference TRBV7-2 and TRBJ2-3 for the parts outside the CDR3, the full variable domain is GAGVSQSPSNKVTEKGKDVELRCDPISGHTALYWYRQSLGQGLEFLIYFQGNSAPDKSGLPSDRFSAERTGGSVSTLTIQRTQQEDSAVYLCASSSTQLAGTQYFGPGTRLTVL.

This clonotype has a handful of counts. V gene TRBV2 combines with J gene TRBJ2-2, with 8 bases that match TRBD2. Germline-derived CDR1 and CDR2 are SNHLY and FYNNEI. The V segment lost 6 bases and the J segment 4 bases; nucleotides outside the gene matches: 7. CDR3 size: 15 residues. The CDR3 here is CASRVQSGSTGELFF. Here the CDR3 DNA reads TGTGCCAGCAGGGTCCAGAGCGGGAGCACCGGGGAGCTGTTTTTT.

The chain is built from TRBV5-1 and TRBJ2-1; D might be TRBD2 (6 bases). The CDR3 covers 15 residues. V gave up 3 bases and J gave up 5 bases, with 15 bases separating them. Germline lookup yields CDR1 SGHRS and CDR2 YFSETQ. This CDR3 reads CASSWTTRRDNEQFF. The CDR3 DNA sequence: TGCGCCAGCAGCTGGACGACTAGGCGGGACAATGAGCAGTTCTTC.

The rearrangement uses TRBV3-1 and TRBJ1-1; D gene unclear. Germline V CDR1 and CDR2: LGHDT, YNNKEL (reference sequence). Trimming stripped 1 base from V and 1 base from J, with 7 bases between. This CDR3 comprises 14 residues. The CDR3 protein is CASSQGGTNTEAFF. The CDR3 DNA sequence: TGTGCCAGCAGCCAAGGGGGAACGAACACTGAAGCTTTCTTT.

This sequence joins TRBV6-1 and TRBJ1-1; 10 bases fit TRBD1. Looked up from germline, CDR1 is MNHNS and CDR2 is SASEGT. The CDR3 length is 15 residues. J lost 0 bases, V lost 10 bases, and 8 bases had no gene match. CDR3 DNA sequence: TGTGCCACCATAAAGGGACAGGGGTTGAACACTGAAGCTTTCTTT. Its protein is CATIKGQGLNTEAFF.

The V and J genes are TRBV20-1 and TRBJ2-5, with 13 bases lining up with TRBD2. The J segment lost 6 bases and the V segment lost 5 bases, leaving 9 bases of the junction unmatched. This CDR3 has 15 amino acids. CDR1 is DFQATT and CDR2 is SNEGSKA in the germline V gene (reference sequence). CDR3 sequence: CSARLGLAGAKTQYF. The DNA of the CDR3 is TGCAGTGCTCGGCTCGGACTAGCGGGAGCTAAGACCCAGTACTTC.

This clonotype appeared a single time. The chain couples TRBV7-2 to TRBJ2-7, with TRBD2 identical over 7 bases. The junction had 7 bases not matched to a gene; V was cut back by 5 bases and J by 0 bases. Germline CDR1 SGHTA, CDR2 FQGNSA. The CDR3 extends over 15 amino acids. CDR3 amino acids: CASSPMGGSSYEQYF. As DNA, the CDR3 is TGTGCCAGCAGCCCAATGGGCGGGAGCTCCTACGAGCAGTACTTC.

This sequence joins TRBV20-1 and TRBJ2-2; D possibly corresponds to TRBD2 (6 bases). V was pared by 3 bases and J by 7 bases, with 18 bases between. From germline, CDR1 is DFQATT and CDR2 SNEGSKA (reference sequence). The CDR3 loop spans 15 amino acids. The CDR3 sequence: CSARDRERGYGELFF. CDR3 DNA sequence: TGCAGTGCTAGGGATCGGGAGCGCGGGTACGGGGAGCTGTTTTTT.

V is TRBV20-1 and J is TRBJ2-7; 9 positions agree with TRBD1. The CDR3 has 15 residues. Germline V gene data show CDR1 as DFQATT and CDR2 as SNEGSKA (reference sequence). The junction had 5 bases not matched to a gene; V was cut back by 1 base and J by 1 base. The CDR3 reads CSARVGQGGSYEQYF. In nucleotides, the CDR3 is TGCAGTGCTAGAGTGGGACAGGGTGGGTCCTACGAGCAGTACTTC.

V usage is TRBV6-1 and J usage is TRBJ1-2; D perhaps matches TRBD1 (5 bases). The CDR3 runs to 15 residues. Germline V gene lookup returns CDR1 MNHNS and CDR2 SASEGT. Between the trimmed V and J ends, which lost 2 bases and 1 base, there was a span of 11 bases. The CDR3 protein is CASSERGALNYGYTF. DNA of the CDR3: TGTGCCAGCAGTGAAAGAGGGGCACTTAACTATGGCTACACCTTC.

This chain links TRBV29-1 with TRBJ1-2; 7 bases fit TRBD1. This CDR3 spans 11 amino acids. Germline V gene lookup returns CDR1 SQVTM and CDR2 ANQGSEA. V dropped 7 bases and J dropped 6; count of bases not matched to a gene: 5. DNA of the CDR3: TGCAGCGAGACAGGGAGTCATGGCTACACCTTC. The encoded protein is CSETGSHGYTF.

This clonotype was recorded a few times. This chain joins TRBV2 and TRBJ1-2; tentative D call: TRBD1 (5 bases). The germline V and J ends were trimmed by 6 bases and 6 bases, with 23 bases remaining between them. The CDR3 has 16 amino acids. The V gene's germline CDR1 is SNHLY and CDR2 FYNNEI. The CDR3 spells CASSVRSGGSENGYTF. The CDR3 region has the DNA TGTGCCAGCAGCGTACGGTCCGGGGGTTCGGAAAATGGCTACACCTTC.

As DNA, the CDR3 is TGTGCCAGCAGCCCCGTCCTATTAGGAGGCTACACCTTC. Translation: CASSPVLLGGYTF. The chain couples TRBV3-1 to TRBJ1-2; D gene uncertain. V dropped 4 bases and J dropped 8 bases, with 14 bases sitting between them. Germline V lookup: CDR1 LGHDT, CDR2 YNNKEL (reference sequence). The CDR3 loop spans 13 amino acids.

This clonotype was recorded a few times. The rearrangement joins TRBV24-1 to TRBJ2-5, with 11 bases that match TRBD2. CDR3 length equals 16 residues. The germline CDR1 and CDR2 sequences are KGHDR and SFDVKD. The ends lost 6 bases at V and 4 bases at J; junction bases unmatched: 9. CDR3 DNA: TGTGCCACCAGTCTACCTTCTAGCGGGAGGAGAGAGACCCAGTACTTC. Residues: CATSLPSSGRRETQYF.

This clonotype turned up a few times. V and J are TRBV4-3 and TRBJ1-1, with no clear D. This CDR3 region has 17 residues. V lost 2 bases and J lost 0, with 16 bases in between. Germline V gene lookup returns CDR1 LGHNA and CDR2 YSLEER. The CDR3 DNA reads TGCGCCAGCAGCCAAATGGGCGGCGCGCTGATGAACACTGAAGCTTTCTTT. Its protein product is CASSQMGGALMNTEAFF.

As for this clonotype: The conserved phenylalanine or tryptophan is not found at the CDR3 terminus, so this likely reflects a read error. This chain connects TRBV24-1 to TRBJ2-2; 7 bases map to TRBD1. With 7 bases clipped from V and 4 bases from J, the junction kept 5 bases outside the gene matches. The CDR3 runs 14 residues. Germline CDR1 reads KGHDR; CDR2 reads SFDVKD. The CDR3 loop is CATSLTGTTGELFC. The CDR3 nucleotides read TGTGCCACCAGCCTGACAGGGACCACCGGGGAGCTGTTTTGT.